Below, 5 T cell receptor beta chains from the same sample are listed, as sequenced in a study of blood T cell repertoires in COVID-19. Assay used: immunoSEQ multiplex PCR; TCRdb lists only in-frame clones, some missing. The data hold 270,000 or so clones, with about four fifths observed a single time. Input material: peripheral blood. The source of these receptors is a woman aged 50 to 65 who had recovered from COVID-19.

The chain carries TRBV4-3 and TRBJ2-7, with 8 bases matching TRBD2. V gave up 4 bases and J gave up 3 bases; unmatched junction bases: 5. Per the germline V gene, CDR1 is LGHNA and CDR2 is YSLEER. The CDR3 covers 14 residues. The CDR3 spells CASSPTGGDYEQYF. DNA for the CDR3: TGCGCCAGCAGCCCGACGGGAGGGGACTACGAGCAGTACTTC.

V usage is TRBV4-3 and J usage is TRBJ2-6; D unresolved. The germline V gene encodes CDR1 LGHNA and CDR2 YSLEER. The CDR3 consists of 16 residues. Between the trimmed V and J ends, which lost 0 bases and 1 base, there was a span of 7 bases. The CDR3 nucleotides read TGCGCCAGCAGCCAAGAGGTTACATCTGGGGCCAACGTCCTGACTTTC. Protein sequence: CASSQEVTSGANVLTF.

The CDR3 sequence: CASSYVGSGQETQYF. The CDR3 region has the DNA TGTGCCAGCAGTTATGTGGGCTCGGGACAAGAGACCCAGTACTTC. This chain joins TRBV6-5 and TRBJ2-5; perhaps TRBD2 as D (5 bases). This CDR3 comprises 15 residues. Germline V lookup: CDR1 MNHEY, CDR2 SVGAGI. V was trimmed by 3 bases and J by 2 bases, leaving 13 bases between them.

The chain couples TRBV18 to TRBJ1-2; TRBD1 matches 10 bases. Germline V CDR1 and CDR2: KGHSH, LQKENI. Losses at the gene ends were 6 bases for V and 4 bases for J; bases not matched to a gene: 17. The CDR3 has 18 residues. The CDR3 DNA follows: TGTGCCAGCTCGCAACTCGGGACTGGGACAGGGGCCTTCTATGGCTACACCTTC. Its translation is CASSQLGTGTGAFYGYTF.

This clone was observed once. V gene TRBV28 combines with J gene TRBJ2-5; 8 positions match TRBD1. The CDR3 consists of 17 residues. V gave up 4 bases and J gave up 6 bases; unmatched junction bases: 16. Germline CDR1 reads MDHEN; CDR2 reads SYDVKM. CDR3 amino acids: CASSSSRWQGAVKTQYF. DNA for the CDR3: TGTGCCAGCAGTTCAAGCCGTTGGCAGGGGGCGGTAAAGACCCAGTACTTC.